One sample yielded the 8 T cell receptor beta chains listed below, sequenced in a study of T cell repertoires in cytomegalovirus infection. TCRdb passed the reads through MiXCR, listing each CDR3 protein once. This table has approximately 750,000 distinct CDR3 sequences, roughly 36% appearing once. Sequencing was carried out using PBMCs. The receptors here all came from a human donor in good health (CMV status not recorded). Some clones in this sample may be carry-over from other donors' samples.

Note on this clonotype: This CDR3 is missing its conserved last phenylalanine or tryptophan, likely due to a read error. Because the CDR3's place on the DNA is in doubt, the DNA is left out and the CDR3 is given as listed by TCRdb. The rearrangement uses TRBV7-6 and TRBJ2-7. From its first to its last residue, the CDR3 has 11 amino acids. Per the germline V gene, CDR1 is SGHVS and CDR2 is FNYEAQ. The chain's CDR3 is CASSLSYEQDI.

This clonotype was observed a handful of times. The chain links TRBV2 to TRBJ1-5, with D possibly matching TRBD1 (5 bases). The CDR3 extends over 15 amino acids. V was clipped by 8 bases and J by 3 bases, with 17 bases between them. CDR1 is SNHLY, CDR2 FYNNEI, per germline. CDR3 amino acids: CASGRDDSYNQPQHF. In nucleotides, the CDR3 is TGTGCCAGCGGAAGAGACGACAGTTACAATCAGCCCCAGCATTTT.

The rearrangement links TRBV27 to TRBJ1-5; the match to TRBD1 covers 7 bases. The length of the CDR3 is 14 residues. Germline V lookup: CDR1 MNHEY, CDR2 SMNVEV (reference sequence). The V and J ends lost 7 bases and 5 bases, in that order; junction bases with no gene match: 8. The CDR3 DNA follows: TGTGCCAGCATGGCCTGGACAGGTTATCAGCCCCAGCATTTT. This gives the protein CASMAWTGYQPQHF.

This clonotype was counted between two and nine times. The rearrangement links TRBV7-2 to TRBJ1-2; no clear D gene. This CDR3 region has 13 residues. Trimming removed 3 bases from V and 4 bases from J, with 9 bases in between. In germline, CDR1 is SGHTA, CDR2 FQGNSA. Here the CDR3 DNA reads TGTGCCAGCAGCTTCCGGGAGAGCTATGGCTACACCTTC. Translating it yields CASSFRESYGYTF.

This clonotype was recorded a few times. The chain joins TRBV11-2 to TRBJ2-1; a possible D gene is TRBD2 (5 bases). The CDR3 has 16 amino acids. V was clipped by 5 bases and J by 5 bases, with 19 bases between them. Per germline, CDR1 SGHAT and CDR2 FQNNGV. The CDR3 here is CASSRRRMLRDNEQFF. Here the CDR3 DNA reads TGTGCCAGCAGCCGTCGGAGGATGCTTAGGGACAATGAGCAGTTCTTC.

Points on this clonotype: Relative to the germline gene, one junction end is altered; a read error may explain this. The chain joins TRBV7-6 to TRBJ2-7; 7 bases line up with TRBD1. CDR1 and CDR2 from the germline V gene are SGHVS and FNYEAQ. The CDR3 contains 14 residues. The CDR3 nucleotides read TGTGCTAGCAGCTCGGGACAGCGGAACTACGAGCAGTACTTC. Translated: CASSSGQRNYEQYF.

V usage is TRBV7-9 and J usage is TRBJ2-1, with 7 bases fitting TRBD1. This CDR3 comprises 17 residues. The V gene's germline CDR1 is SEHNR and CDR2 FQNEAQ (reference sequence). Trimming cost V 9 bases and J 0 bases; bases outside gene matches: 14. The CDR3 protein is CASYRGAGGFSYNEQFF. Written as DNA, the CDR3 is TGTGCCAGTTACAGGGGTGCAGGGGGATTCTCCTACAATGAGCAGTTCTTC.

The chain joins TRBV7-2 to TRBJ2-7, with TRBD2 as a possible D gene (5 bases). V shed 0 bases and J shed 0 bases, with 15 bases lying between them. CDR3 length: 17 residues. The germline gives CDR1 SGHTA, CDR2 FQGNSA. CDR3 nucleotides: TGTGCCAGCAGCTTAGCGTTTCGGGGTGTAATCTCCTACGAGCAGTACTTC. The encoded protein is CASSLAFRGVISYEQYF.